The entry below describes one T cell receptor beta chain. Authors' processing steps: Estimation of nucleated cell counts relied on the amplification of reference gene primers. Assay: immunoSEQ multiplex PCR; the TCRdb copy retains only in-frame clones and omits some. That table furnishes V, J and clone size, whereas the DNA furnished D and trimming. Here the sample spans approximately 120,000 clones, more than 85% being singletons. Recruited during active infection, patients (from Seattle) were subsequently followed longitudinally. The V and J ends lost 10 bases and 4 bases respectively, with 16 bases between them. The CDR3 has 14 amino acids. Per germline, CDR1 SNHLY and CDR2 FYNNEI. The record originates from a study of blood T cell repertoires in COVID-19. Study-wide background: The analysed material was cDNA or gDNA that came from T cells, B-cell-depleted T cells, or PBMCs.

This receptor was obtained from a man between 45 and 60 years old with COVID-19, enrolled during active disease. The sample consisted of peripheral blood. The V call is TRBV2, the J call TRBJ2-2, with D possibly matching TRBD1 (6 bases). The CDR3 DNA is TGTGCCACCAAGGGGACACGGAGCACCGGGGAGCTGTTTTTT. Translation gives CATKGTRSTGELFF.